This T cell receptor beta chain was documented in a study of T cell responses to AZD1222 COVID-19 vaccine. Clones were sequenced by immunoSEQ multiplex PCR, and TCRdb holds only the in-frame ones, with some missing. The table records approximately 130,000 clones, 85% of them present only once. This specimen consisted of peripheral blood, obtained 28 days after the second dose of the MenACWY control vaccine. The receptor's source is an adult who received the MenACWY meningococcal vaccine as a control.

CDR3 region: CASSLGRGAPVRTQYF. For the CDR3, the DNA is TGTGCCAGCAGCTTAGGGAGGGGGGCCCCGGTTAGGACCCAGTACTTC. The V gene is TRBV7-6, the J gene TRBJ2-5; tentatively, D is TRBD1 or TRBD2 (6 bases each). Germline CDR1 is SGHVS and CDR2 is FNYEAQ. Trimming left V 1 base short and J 7 bases short, with 19 bases between. The CDR3 runs 16 residues.